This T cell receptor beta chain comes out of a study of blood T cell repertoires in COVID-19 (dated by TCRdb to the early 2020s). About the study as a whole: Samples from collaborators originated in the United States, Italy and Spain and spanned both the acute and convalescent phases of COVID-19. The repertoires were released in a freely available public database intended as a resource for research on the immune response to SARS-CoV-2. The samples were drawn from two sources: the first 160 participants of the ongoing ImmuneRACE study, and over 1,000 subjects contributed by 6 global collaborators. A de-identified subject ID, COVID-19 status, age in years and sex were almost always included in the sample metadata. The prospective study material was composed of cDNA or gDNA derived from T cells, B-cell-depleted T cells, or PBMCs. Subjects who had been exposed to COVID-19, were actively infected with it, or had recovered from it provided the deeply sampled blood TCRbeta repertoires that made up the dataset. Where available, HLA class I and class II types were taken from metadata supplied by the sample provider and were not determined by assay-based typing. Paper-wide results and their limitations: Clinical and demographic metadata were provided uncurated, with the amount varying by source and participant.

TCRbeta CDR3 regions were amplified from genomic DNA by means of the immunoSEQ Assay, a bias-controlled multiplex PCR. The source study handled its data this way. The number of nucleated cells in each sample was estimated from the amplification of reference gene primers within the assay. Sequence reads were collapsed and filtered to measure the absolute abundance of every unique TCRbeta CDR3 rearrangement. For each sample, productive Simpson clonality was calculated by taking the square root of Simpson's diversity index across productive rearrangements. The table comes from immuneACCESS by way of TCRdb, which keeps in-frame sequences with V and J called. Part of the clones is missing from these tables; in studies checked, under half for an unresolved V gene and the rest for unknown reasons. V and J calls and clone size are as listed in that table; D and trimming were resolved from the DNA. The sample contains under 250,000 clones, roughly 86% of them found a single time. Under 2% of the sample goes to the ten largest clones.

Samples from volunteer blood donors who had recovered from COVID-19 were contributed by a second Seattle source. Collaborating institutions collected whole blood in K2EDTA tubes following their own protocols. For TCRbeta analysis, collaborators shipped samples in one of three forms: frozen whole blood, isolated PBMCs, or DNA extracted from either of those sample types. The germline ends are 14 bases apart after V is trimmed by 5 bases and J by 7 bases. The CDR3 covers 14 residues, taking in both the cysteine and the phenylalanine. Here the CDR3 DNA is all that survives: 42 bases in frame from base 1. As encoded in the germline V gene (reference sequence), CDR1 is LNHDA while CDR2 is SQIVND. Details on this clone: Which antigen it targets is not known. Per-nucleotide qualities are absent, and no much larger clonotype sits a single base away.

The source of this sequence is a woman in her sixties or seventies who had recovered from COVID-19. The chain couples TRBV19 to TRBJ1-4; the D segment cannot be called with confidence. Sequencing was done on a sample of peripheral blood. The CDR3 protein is CASSSGSRGEKLFF. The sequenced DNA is TGTGCCAGTAGTTCAGGATCCCGGGGTGAAAAACTGTTTTTT.